A selection of T cell receptor beta chains follows, all from one sample in a study of CD8 T cells in ankylosing spondylitis. TCRdb independently ran MiXCR on the 5' RACE reads; one entry per CDR3 protein. The data show roughly 250,000 distinct CDR3 sequences, 8% to 9.5% seen once. Sequenced material: blood, either unsorted or a sorted T cell fraction (not recorded which). The receptor set was obtained from a male donor with ankylosing spondylitis or in good health (not recorded which). The CDR3 runs from the conserved cysteine through the conserved F or W. The order of the fields is D gene, clone size, J gene, V gene, CDR3 protein, CDR3 DNA. The D gene is left open where the match is weak. Clone size is given for some rows only: seen once, a few or many times, or a class if the clone is expanded.

d_gene: .
abundance: many
j_gene: TRBJ1-5
v_gene: TRBV14
CDR3aa: CASSGLYTEPQHF
CDR3nt: TGTGCCAGCAGCGGGCTTTATACCGAGCCCCAGCATTTT

d_gene: TRBD2
abundance: many
j_gene: TRBJ2-3
v_gene: TRBV18
CDR3aa: CASSPSAGATDTQYF
CDR3nt: TGTGCCAGCTCACCATCAGCGGGAGCGACAGATACGCAGTATTTT

d_gene: .
abundance: many
j_gene: TRBJ2-1
v_gene: TRBV11-2
CDR3aa: CASSLTGQTYNEQFF
CDR3nt: TGTGCCAGCAGCTTAACAGGACAGACCTACAATGAGCAGTTCTTC

d_gene: TRBD2
abundance: .
j_gene: TRBJ2-5
v_gene: TRBV5-1
CDR3aa: CASSAGEETQYF
CDR3nt: TGCGCCAGCAGCGCGGGAGAAGAGACCCAGTACTTC

d_gene: TRBD2
abundance: few
j_gene: TRBJ2-1
v_gene: TRBV10-3
CDR3aa: CAISGGLANYNEQFF
CDR3nt: TGTGCCATCAGTGGGGGACTAGCGAACTACAATGAGCAGTTCTTC

d_gene: TRBD1
abundance: .
j_gene: TRBJ2-7
v_gene: TRBV20-1
CDR3aa: CSARRTGDTYEQYF
CDR3nt: TGCAGTGCTAGGAGGACAGGGGACACCTACGAGCAGTACTTC

d_gene: .
abundance: many
j_gene: TRBJ1-1
v_gene: TRBV5-6
CDR3aa: CASSLPHGNTEAFF
CDR3nt: TGTGCCAGCAGCTTGCCCCACGGGAACACTGAAGCTTTCTTT

d_gene: .
abundance: many
j_gene: TRBJ2-7
v_gene: TRBV3-1
CDR3aa: CASSQRQGHEQYF
CDR3nt: TGTGCCAGCAGCCAAAGGCAGGGCCACGAGCAGTACTTC

d_gene: .
abundance: few
j_gene: TRBJ2-2
v_gene: TRBV30
CDR3aa: CAWSSGSDTGELFF
CDR3nt: TGTGCCTGGAGTAGTGGCAGCGACACCGGGGAGCTGTTTTTT

d_gene: .
abundance: .
j_gene: TRBJ2-6
v_gene: TRBV11-1
CDR3aa: CASSVGTLVFSGANVLTF
CDR3nt: TGTGCCAGCAGCGTAGGGACGCTAGTATTCTCTGGGGCCAACGTCCTGACTTTC

d_gene: .
abundance: few
j_gene: TRBJ1-1
v_gene: TRBV11-2
CDR3aa: CASSYLGHLNTEAFF
CDR3nt: TGTGCCAGCAGTTACCTGGGACACCTGAACACTGAAGCTTTCTTT

d_gene: .
abundance: many
j_gene: TRBJ2-7
v_gene: TRBV20-1
CDR3aa: CSAREWREEAYEQYF
CDR3nt: TGCAGTGCTAGAGAGTGGAGGGAAGAGGCCTACGAGCAGTACTTC

d_gene: .
abundance: many
j_gene: TRBJ2-3
v_gene: TRBV20-1
CDR3aa: CSARGTGSSTDTQYF
CDR3nt: TGCAGTGCTAGGGGGACGGGATCTTCCACAGATACGCAGTATTTT

d_gene: .
abundance: many
j_gene: TRBJ1-2
v_gene: TRBV27
CDR3aa: CASSLKGGGHGGYTF
CDR3nt: TGTGCCAGCAGTTTAAAAGGTGGGGGGCACGGGGGCTACACCTTC

d_gene: TRBD1
abundance: many
j_gene: TRBJ2-1
v_gene: TRBV20-1
CDR3aa: CSANRQGNEQFF
CDR3nt: TGCAGTGCTAATAGACAGGGGAATGAGCAGTTCTTC

d_gene: TRBD1
abundance: many
j_gene: TRBJ2-7
v_gene: TRBV5-1
CDR3aa: CASSFGTGGTYEQYF
CDR3nt: TGCGCCAGCAGCTTTGGGACAGGGGGTACCTACGAGCAGTACTTC

d_gene: TRBD2
abundance: .
j_gene: TRBJ2-3
v_gene: TRBV12-3/TRBV12-4
CDR3aa: CASTPSGTKDTQYF
CDR3nt: TGTGCCAGCACCCCCTCGGGGACTAAGGATACGCAGTATTTT

d_gene: TRBD2
abundance: few
j_gene: TRBJ2-1
v_gene: TRBV5-1
CDR3aa: CASSPGAGREMNEQFF
CDR3nt: TGCGCCAGCAGCCCGGGAGCGGGAAGAGAAATGAATGAGCAGTTCTTC

d_gene: .
abundance: many
j_gene: TRBJ2-2
v_gene: TRBV12-3/TRBV12-4
CDR3aa: CASSNYTGELFF
CDR3nt: TGTGCCAGCAGTAACTACACCGGGGAGCTGTTTTTT

d_gene: TRBD2
abundance: few
j_gene: TRBJ2-1
v_gene: TRBV19
CDR3aa: CASSIDRGRAYNEQFF
CDR3nt: TGTGCCAGTAGTATAGATCGCGGGAGAGCATACAATGAGCAGTTCTTC

d_gene: TRBD2
abundance: many
j_gene: TRBJ2-7
v_gene: TRBV20-1
CDR3aa: CSARERGNPSEQYF
CDR3nt: TGCAGTGCTAGAGAGCGGGGGAACCCCTCCGAGCAGTACTTC

d_gene: TRBD2
abundance: many
j_gene: TRBJ2-2
v_gene: TRBV5-1
CDR3aa: CASSLALAGPTGELFF
CDR3nt: TGCGCCAGCAGCTTGGCGCTAGCGGGACCCACCGGGGAGCTGTTTTTT

d_gene: .
abundance: many
j_gene: TRBJ2-5
v_gene: TRBV5-4
CDR3aa: CASSPPSGSGETQYF
CDR3nt: TGTGCCAGCAGTCCGCCGTCCGGGTCAGGAGAGACCCAGTACTTC

d_gene: TRBD2
abundance: .
j_gene: TRBJ2-7
v_gene: TRBV27
CDR3aa: CASSPLPGTSGGASPREQYF
CDR3nt: TGTGCCAGCAGCCCTTTACCCGGGACTAGCGGGGGGGCCTCCCCACGCGAGCAGTACTTC

d_gene: .
abundance: many
j_gene: TRBJ1-6
v_gene: TRBV9
CDR3aa: CASSDHTGHYNSPLHF
CDR3nt: TGTGCCAGCAGCGATCACACAGGGCACTATAATTCACCCCTCCACTTT

d_gene: .
abundance: few
j_gene: TRBJ2-1
v_gene: TRBV27
CDR3aa: CASSPSVGQAYNEQFF
CDR3nt: TGTGCCAGCAGTCCCTCGGTAGGCCAAGCCTACAATGAGCAGTTCTTC

d_gene: .
abundance: .
j_gene: TRBJ2-7
v_gene: TRBV5-1
CDR3aa: CASSLVQGDHEQYF
CDR3nt: TGCGCCAGCAGCTTGGTACAGGGAGACCACGAGCAGTACTTC

d_gene: TRBD1
abundance: many
j_gene: TRBJ1-2
v_gene: TRBV12-3/TRBV12-4
CDR3aa: CASSETGENYGYTF
CDR3nt: TGTGCCAGCAGCGAAACAGGGGAAAACTATGGCTACACCTTC

d_gene: .
abundance: few
j_gene: TRBJ2-5
v_gene: TRBV20-1
CDR3aa: CSARIPFGKETQYF
CDR3nt: TGCAGTGCTAGAATCCCGTTTGGGAAAGAGACCCAGTACTTC

d_gene: TRBD1
abundance: few
j_gene: TRBJ2-3
v_gene: TRBV7-6
CDR3aa: CASRSFPQTGQGVPTDTQYF
CDR3nt: TGTGCCAGCAGATCATTCCCGCAAACGGGACAGGGGGTGCCCACAGATACGCAGTATTTT

d_gene: .
abundance: many
j_gene: TRBJ2-4
v_gene: TRBV7-2
CDR3aa: CASSLDRVHRNIQYF
CDR3nt: TGTGCCAGCAGCTTAGATAGGGTACACAGAAACATTCAGTACTTC

d_gene: TRBD2
abundance: few
j_gene: TRBJ2-7
v_gene: TRBV7-2
CDR3aa: CATEALVATSAREAYEQYF
CDR3nt: TGTGCCACCGAGGCCCTGGTGGCGACTAGCGCAAGAGAGGCCTACGAGCAGTACTTC

d_gene: .
abundance: few
j_gene: TRBJ1-1
v_gene: TRBV3-1
CDR3aa: CASSRERARSPFTEAFF
CDR3nt: TGTGCCAGCAGCCGCGAGAGGGCCCGATCCCCCTTCACTGAAGCTTTCTTT

d_gene: .
abundance: .
j_gene: TRBJ1-1
v_gene: TRBV7-2
CDR3aa: CASSRQPFGVNTEAFF
CDR3nt: TGTGCCAGCAGCCGCCAACCCTTTGGGGTTAACACTGAAGCTTTCTTT

d_gene: TRBD1
abundance: many
j_gene: TRBJ1-2
v_gene: TRBV29-1
CDR3aa: CSVGQGHYGYTF
CDR3nt: TGCAGCGTTGGACAGGGGCATTATGGCTACACCTTC

d_gene: TRBD1
abundance: .
j_gene: TRBJ1-2
v_gene: TRBV11-1
CDR3aa: CASSQQGASGYTF
CDR3nt: TGTGCCAGCAGCCAACAGGGGGCCAGCGGCTACACCTTC

d_gene: .
abundance: many
j_gene: TRBJ2-7
v_gene: TRBV28
CDR3aa: CASSSQGTAAYEQYF
CDR3nt: TGTGCCAGCAGTAGCCAAGGGACCGCCGCCTACGAGCAGTACTTC

d_gene: .
abundance: .
j_gene: TRBJ1-5
v_gene: TRBV5-5
CDR3aa: CASSLDQAQPQHF
CDR3nt: TGTGCCAGCAGCTTGGACCAGGCCCAGCCCCAGCATTTT

d_gene: TRBD1
abundance: few
j_gene: TRBJ2-1
v_gene: TRBV7-3
CDR3aa: CASSHLTGGHNEQFF
CDR3nt: TGTGCCAGCAGCCACCTGACAGGGGGGCACAATGAGCAGTTCTTC

d_gene: TRBD2
abundance: few
j_gene: TRBJ2-1
v_gene: TRBV7-6
CDR3aa: CASSPRTSGRIINNEQFF
CDR3nt: TGTGCCAGCAGCCCCCGGACTAGCGGGAGGATTATTAACAATGAGCAGTTCTTC

d_gene: .
abundance: many
j_gene: TRBJ1-1
v_gene: TRBV5-1
CDR3aa: CASRIETIPSTEAFF
CDR3nt: TGCGCCAGCAGAATAGAGACGATCCCTTCCACTGAAGCTTTCTTT

d_gene: .
abundance: .
j_gene: TRBJ2-1
v_gene: TRBV19
CDR3aa: CASSIAGYSYNEQFF
CDR3nt: TGTGCCAGTAGTATAGCCGGGTACTCCTACAATGAGCAGTTCTTC

d_gene: TRBD1
abundance: many
j_gene: TRBJ1-1
v_gene: TRBV6-5
CDR3aa: CASSSGTGLTAFF
CDR3nt: TGTGCCAGCAGTTCGGGGACAGGGCTTACTGCTTTCTTT

d_gene: TRBD1
abundance: many
j_gene: TRBJ2-3
v_gene: TRBV6-4
CDR3aa: CASSQGARDTQYF
CDR3nt: TGTGCCAGCAGTCAGGGGGCTCGAGATACGCAGTATTTT

d_gene: TRBD2
abundance: many
j_gene: TRBJ2-7
v_gene: TRBV20-1
CDR3aa: CSATSAGESYEQYF
CDR3nt: TGCAGTGCGACGTCCGCGGGGGAGTCCTACGAGCAGTACTTC

d_gene: .
abundance: few
j_gene: TRBJ2-3
v_gene: TRBV30
CDR3aa: CAWSVEGSTDTQYF
CDR3nt: TGTGCCTGGAGTGTGGAGGGGAGCACAGATACGCAGTATTTT

d_gene: .
abundance: few
j_gene: TRBJ2-3
v_gene: TRBV5-6
CDR3aa: CASSLSGPTDTQYF
CDR3nt: TGTGCCAGCAGCTTGAGTGGGCCCACAGATACGCAGTATTTT

d_gene: .
abundance: many
j_gene: TRBJ1-1
v_gene: TRBV7-2
CDR3aa: CASSRGSNTEAFF
CDR3nt: TGTGCCAGCAGCAGGGGTTCTAACACTGAAGCTTTCTTT

d_gene: TRBD2
abundance: many
j_gene: TRBJ2-3
v_gene: TRBV11-2
CDR3aa: CASSRGLAGDTQYF
CDR3nt: TGTGCCAGCAGCCGGGGACTAGCTGGCGATACGCAGTATTTT

d_gene: .
abundance: many
j_gene: TRBJ1-2
v_gene: TRBV13
CDR3aa: CASSLDGEANYGYTF
CDR3nt: TGTGCCAGCAGCTTAGACGGGGAAGCTAACTATGGCTACACCTTC

d_gene: TRBD1
abundance: .
j_gene: TRBJ1-5
v_gene: TRBV10-3
CDR3aa: CAISADRGPNQPQHF
CDR3nt: TGTGCCATCAGTGCGGACAGGGGCCCCAATCAGCCCCAGCATTTT

d_gene: .
abundance: many
j_gene: TRBJ1-1
v_gene: TRBV12-3/TRBV12-4
CDR3aa: CASSLRSGAMNTEAFF
CDR3nt: TGTGCCAGCAGTTTACGTTCCGGGGCGATGAACACTGAAGCTTTCTTT

d_gene: TRBD2
abundance: many
j_gene: TRBJ2-5
v_gene: TRBV12-3/TRBV12-4
CDR3aa: CASSFSRGGPQTQYF
CDR3nt: TGTGCCAGCAGTTTCTCTCGGGGGGGGCCGCAGACCCAGTACTTC

d_gene: TRBD2
abundance: many
j_gene: TRBJ2-3
v_gene: TRBV3-1
CDR3aa: CASSKQGLAGGDTQYF
CDR3nt: TGTGCCAGCAGCAAACAGGGACTAGCGGGAGGGGATACGCAGTATTTT

d_gene: .
abundance: many
j_gene: TRBJ2-2
v_gene: TRBV4-3
CDR3aa: CASSPFRPGNTGELFF
CDR3nt: TGCGCCAGCAGCCCATTTCGGCCAGGGAACACCGGGGAGCTGTTTTTT

d_gene: .
abundance: few
j_gene: TRBJ1-2
v_gene: TRBV7-2
CDR3aa: CASSLNGYGYTF
CDR3nt: TGTGCCAGCAGCTTAAACGGATATGGCTACACCTTC

d_gene: TRBD1
abundance: many
j_gene: TRBJ2-7
v_gene: TRBV12-3/TRBV12-4
CDR3aa: CASSLGQGSSYEQYF
CDR3nt: TGTGCCAGCAGCCTGGGACAGGGCTCCTCCTACGAGCAGTACTTC

d_gene: TRBD2
abundance: few
j_gene: TRBJ2-1
v_gene: TRBV20-1
CDR3aa: CSARDERGGISEQFF
CDR3nt: TGCAGTGCTAGGGATGAGCGGGGGGGCATCAGTGAGCAGTTCTTC

d_gene: .
abundance: many
j_gene: TRBJ1-1
v_gene: TRBV7-8
CDR3aa: CASSLTTGHTEAFF
CDR3nt: TGTGCCAGCAGCTTAACTACAGGGCACACTGAAGCTTTCTTT

d_gene: TRBD1
abundance: many
j_gene: TRBJ2-1
v_gene: TRBV2
CDR3aa: CASSETGQGEFAYNEQFF
CDR3nt: TGTGCCAGCAGTGAAACCGGACAGGGGGAATTTGCCTACAATGAGCAGTTCTTC